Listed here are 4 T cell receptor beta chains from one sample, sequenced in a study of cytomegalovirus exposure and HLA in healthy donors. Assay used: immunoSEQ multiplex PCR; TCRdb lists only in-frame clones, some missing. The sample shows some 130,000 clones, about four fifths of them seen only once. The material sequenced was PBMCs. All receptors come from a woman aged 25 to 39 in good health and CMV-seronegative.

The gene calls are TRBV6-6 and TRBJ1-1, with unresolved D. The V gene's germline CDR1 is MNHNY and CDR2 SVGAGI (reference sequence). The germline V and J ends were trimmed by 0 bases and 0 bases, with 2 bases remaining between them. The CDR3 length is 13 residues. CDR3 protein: CASSYSVNTEAFF. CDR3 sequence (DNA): TGTGCCAGCAGTTACTCCGTGAACACTGAAGCTTTCTTT.

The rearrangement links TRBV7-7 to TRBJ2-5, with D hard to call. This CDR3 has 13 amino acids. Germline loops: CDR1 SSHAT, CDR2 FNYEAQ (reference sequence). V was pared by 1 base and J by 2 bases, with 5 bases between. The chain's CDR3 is CASSLVMQETQYF. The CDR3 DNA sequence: TGTGCCAGCAGCTTAGTAATGCAAGAGACCCAGTACTTC. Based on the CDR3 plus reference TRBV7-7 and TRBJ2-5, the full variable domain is GAGVSQSPRYKVTKRGQDVTLRCDPISSHATLYWYQQALGQGPEFLTYFNYEAQPDKSGLPSDRFSAERPEGSISTLTIQRTEQRDSAMYRCASSLVMQETQYFGPGTRLLVL.

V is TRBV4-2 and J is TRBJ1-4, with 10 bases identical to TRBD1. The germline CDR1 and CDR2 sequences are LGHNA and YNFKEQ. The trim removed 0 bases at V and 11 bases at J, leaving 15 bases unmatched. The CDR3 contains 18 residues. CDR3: CASSQEYTRGTGVRKLFF. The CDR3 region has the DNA TGTGCCAGCAGCCAAGAATATACTAGGGGGACAGGGGTGAGGAAACTGTTTTTT.

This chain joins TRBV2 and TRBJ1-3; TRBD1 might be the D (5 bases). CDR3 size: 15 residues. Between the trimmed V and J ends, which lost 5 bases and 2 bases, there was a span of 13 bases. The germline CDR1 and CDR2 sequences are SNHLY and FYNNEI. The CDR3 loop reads CASSTTRGAGNTIYF. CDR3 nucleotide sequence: TGTGCCAGCAGTACGACCCGGGGGGCTGGAAACACCATATATTTT.